This section outlines one T cell receptor (beta chain) sequence together with its context. Ophthalmopathy-affected donors exhibited moderate-to-severe activity, CAS ≥3, NOSPECS ≥4, and duration under 3 months. The starting material, about 9.9 ml of fresh peripheral blood, provided the PBMCs. This sample stems from a study of Graves' ophthalmopathy and Graves' hyperthyroidism. The germline V gene encodes CDR1 ENHRY and CDR2 SYGVKD. The V gene end was trimmed by 8 bases and the J gene end by 7 bases; junction bases not matched to a gene: 24. This CDR3 comprises 19 residues. RNA transcripts were the source from which TCR beta CDR3 regions were amplified. Second-round multiplex PCR came after a first-round RT-PCR that employed HTBI primers. Via MiXCR, TCRdb re-called the multiplex PCR reads, giving one row per CDR3 protein. Among about 150,000 distinct CDR3 sequences, more than 30% were seen once, and the ten largest hold 4.5% to 6%.

V usage is TRBV10-3 and J usage is TRBJ2-2, with 8 bases lining up with TRBD2. The sequenced sample consisted of peripheral blood. The clonotype comes from a woman in her thirties or forties with Graves' ophthalmopathy. CDR3: CAIRTTGPERERSVGELFF. CDR3 nucleotide sequence: TGTGCCATCCGAACCACAGGGCCGGAGCGGGAGAGGTCGGTCGGGGAGCTGTTTTTT.